Shown below are 8 T cell receptor beta chains from a single sample sequenced in a study of T cell changes during pregnancy in multiple sclerosis. The repertoire was sequenced with immunoSEQ multiplex PCR; TCRdb's copy has only in-frame clones and lacks some. Here the sample spans about 92,000 clones, approximately 92% being singletons. The source was peripheral blood, collected in the first trimester of pregnancy. The receptors were sampled from a female donor with multiple sclerosis, enrolled in a pregnancy study.

J is TRBJ2-2 and V is TRBV9, with D hard to call. Germline loops: CDR1 SGDLS, CDR2 YYNGEE. The CDR3 has 16 amino acids. V gave up 3 bases and J gave up 0 bases, with 12 bases separating them. The DNA of the CDR3 is TGTGCCAGCAGCGGGTCACAGAGTTCGAACACCGGGGAGCTGTTTTTT. Protein product: CASSGSQSSNTGELFF.

This chain links TRBV15 with TRBJ2-1; TRBD2 might be the D (5 bases). CDR1 is LNHNV and CDR2 is YYDKDF in the germline V gene (reference sequence). Deletions cut 3 bases from V and 1 base from J, with 10 bases between. The CDR3 is 15 residues long. CDR3 region: CATSSRGTSYNEQFF. The DNA for the CDR3 is TGTGCCACCAGCAGCCGGGGAACATCCTACAATGAGCAGTTCTTC.

V and J are TRBV9 and TRBJ2-2; TRBD2 is a possible D gene (5 bases). Trimming removed 4 bases from V and 7 bases from J, with 8 bases in between. CDR1 and CDR2 (germline): SGDLS, YYNGEE. This CDR3 region has 12 residues. CDR3 sequence: CASSLAGGELFF. The CDR3 region has the DNA TGTGCCAGCAGCCTCGCGGGCGGGGAGCTGTTTTTT. Complete variable domain (other parts from reference TRBV9 and TRBJ2-2): DSGVTQTPKHLITATGQRVTLRCSPRSGDLSVYWYQQSLDQGLQFLIQYYNGEERAKGNILERFSAQQFPDLHSELNLSSLELGDSALYFCASSLAGGELFFGEGSRLTVL.

The rearrangement links TRBV28 to TRBJ1-2, with D uncertain. The germline V gene encodes CDR1 MDHEN and CDR2 SYDVKM. V was cut by 7 bases and J by 0 bases, with 12 bases left in between. The CDR3 spans 14 residues. The chain's CDR3 is CASNSLNPNYGYTF. The CDR3 bases are TGTGCCAGCAACTCGTTAAACCCTAACTATGGCTACACCTTC.

This chain links TRBV30 with TRBJ2-7, with D maybe TRBD1 (6 bases). Germline V gives CDR1 GTSNPN, CDR2 SVGIG (reference sequence). This CDR3 is 13 amino acids long. Trimming cost V 3 bases and J 2 bases, with 11 bases left between them. CDR3 in DNA: TGTGCCTGGAGGGGCAGGGGAACCTACGAGCAGTACTTC. Translated, it gives CAWRGRGTYEQYF.

The CDR3 region has the DNA TGCAGCGTTGTGAGGATACTAGCGCCTGAAGCTTTCTTT. Protein sequence: CSVVRILAPEAFF. This chain links TRBV29-1 with TRBJ1-1; no firm D call. Germline CDR1 and CDR2: SQVTM and ANQGSEA. V gave up 4 bases and J gave up 6 bases, with 15 bases separating them. The CDR3 contains 13 residues.

In this sample, this clone turned up once. The J gene is TRBJ2-1, the V gene TRBV5-1; TRBD2 aligns across 12 bases. CDR1 SGHRS and CDR2 YFSETQ come from the germline V gene. CDR3 length: 16 amino acids. The junction had 6 bases not matched to a gene; V was cut back by 4 bases and J by 4 bases. Here the CDR3 reads CASSLRTSGAYNEQFF. As DNA, the CDR3 is TGCGCCAGCAGCCTTAGGACTAGCGGGGCTTACAATGAGCAGTTCTTC.

This rearrangement joins TRBV4-2 to TRBJ1-1, with D possibly TRBD1 on 5 matching bases. The CDR3 loop spans 15 amino acids. The V gene's germline CDR1 is LGHNA and CDR2 YNFKEQ. The germline V and J ends were trimmed by 1 base and 5 bases, with 14 bases remaining between them. The CDR3 DNA reads TGTGCCAGCAGCCAAGCAGGCCCGGGGGGGACTGAAGCTTTCTTT. Its translation is CASSQAGPGGTEAFF.